The sequence of this T cell receptor (beta chain) was determined in a study of blood T cells in healthy people across ages. In the study overall: Researchers report that template switching captured about one barcoded beta molecule per two T cells.

As to this clonotype: Its antigen remains unknown.

Study conclusions and caveats: Relative to aged donors, long-lived donors carried more naive CD4+ cells and displayed higher diversity.

The use of a sample-barcoded 5' primer and a J-beta primer mix characterized a second PCR of about 6 to 12 cycles. TCRdb processed the 5' RACE reads anew with MiXCR; each CDR3 protein has one entry. The sample has approximately 810,000 distinct CDR3 sequences; less than 35% are singletons. J lost 0 bases, V lost 6 bases, and 3 bases had no gene match. The CDR3 extends over 14 amino acids. Germline lookup yields CDR1 SGHAT and CDR2 FQNNGV. The specimen sequenced was blood. This receptor was identified in a woman of 80 years or more in good health. The V gene is TRBV11-2, the J gene TRBJ1-2; TRBD1 agrees at 8 bases. The CDR3 reads CASSTGGTNYGYTF. CDR3 DNA: TGTGCCAGCAGTACAGGGGGAACTAACTATGGCTACACCTTC.